Following are 15 T cell receptor beta chains from one sample sequenced in a study of Graves' ophthalmopathy and Graves' hyperthyroidism. Beta-chain TCR CDR3 regions were amplified from RNA transcripts. The library came from an HTBI-primed first-round RT-PCR and a second-round multiplex PCR. TCRdb redid the calling of the multiplex PCR reads with MiXCR, one entry per CDR3 protein. The profile shows over a million distinct CDR3 sequences, less than 45% of them singletons. Sequenced material: peripheral blood or thyroid tissue (not recorded which). These receptors were collected from an adult man with Graves' hyperthyroidism.

Worth noting for this clonotype: This may be a read error, as it is one base from a much larger clone. The V and J genes are TRBV6-5 and TRBJ1-3, with a possible D match to TRBD1 (5 bases). The CDR3 is made up of 14 amino acids. Germline CDR1 MNHEY, CDR2 SVGAGI. This CDR3 is CASSYSRAGNTISF. DNA of the CDR3: TGTGCCAGCAGTTACAGCAGGGCTGGAAACACCATATCTTTT.

The sample holds many counts of this clonotype. V usage is TRBV12-3 or TRBV12-4 and J usage is TRBJ1-6; 11 positions agree with TRBD1. The CDR3 has 16 amino acids. V gave up 5 bases and J gave up 10 bases; unmatched junction bases: 10. Here the CDR3 reads CASSTRTGGLRSPLHF. The CDR3 DNA reads TGTGCCAGCAGTACTAGGACAGGGGGCCTCCGATCACCCCTCCACTTT.

This clonotype was detected ten times or more. The chain has TRBV12-3 or TRBV12-4 and TRBJ1-2; tentatively, D is TRBD1 (5 bases). There are 14 residues in the CDR3. The V end lost 5 bases, the J end lost 4 bases, and 14 bases lay between the germline ends. For the CDR3, the DNA is TGTGCCAGCAGTCGACAGAGTCTGGCCTATGGCTACACCTTC. This translates into CASSRQSLAYGYTF.

A single count supports this clonotype. V and J are TRBV7-2 and TRBJ1-1; TRBD1 agrees at 11 bases. This CDR3 is 15 amino acids long. Germline V gene sequence: CDR1 SGHTA, CDR2 FQGNSA. The CDR3 loop is CHSKGQGVLNTEAFF. CDR3 sequence (DNA): TGTCACAGCAAGGGACAGGGGGTCCTGAACACTGAAGCTTTCTTT.

Points on this clonotype: The junction and the germline gene differ at one end; a read error may be behind it. This chain connects TRBV29-1 to TRBJ1-2; no reliable D call. CDR1 and CDR2 (germline): SQVTM, ANQGSEA. There are 13 residues in the CDR3. DNA of the CDR3: TGCAGCGCCGACCGGGAGGAGTATGGCTTTCTTGGTTTC. This encodes CSADREEYGFLGF.

The chain combines TRBV2 with TRBJ1-2; TRBD1 might be the D (6 bases). With 1 base removed from V and 4 bases from J, the gap between germline ends came to 10 bases. Germline CDR1 SNHLY, CDR2 FYNNEI. This CDR3 contains 14 residues. The CDR3 DNA reads TGTGCCAGCAGTGAAGGGGGGCAGAGCTATGGCTACACCTTC. Its translation: CASSEGGQSYGYTF.

The chain carries TRBV12-3 or TRBV12-4 and TRBJ2-5; 7 bases match TRBD1. J was trimmed by 5 bases and V by 5 bases; bases with no gene match: 5. The CDR3 covers 13 residues. Here the CDR3 reads CASSETGSETQYF. The CDR3 DNA reads as TGTGCCAGCAGTGAGACAGGGTCGGAGACCCAGTACTTC.

This clonotype was detected a few times. The chain combines TRBV12-3 or TRBV12-4 with TRBJ2-1; no reliable D call. This CDR3 has 12 amino acids. The V and J ends lost 2 bases and 6 bases respectively, with 5 bases between them. CDR3 DNA: TGTGCCAGCAGTTTATATGGCAATGAGCAGTTCTTC. It specifies CASSLYGNEQFF.

V gene TRBV10-3 combines with J gene TRBJ2-5, with D perhaps matching TRBD1 (6 bases). Trimming took 5 bases from V and 9 from J, leaving 19 bases between them. The CDR3 sequence is 14 residues long. CDR1 ENHRY and CDR2 SYGVKD come from the germline V gene. The DNA of the CDR3 is TGTGCCATCAGTCTTGGCAGGGGCGGTCAGCCCCAGTACTTC. Its protein product is CAISLGRGGQPQYF.

A word on this clonotype: The junction departs from germline at one end; a sequencing error may be responsible. The V and J genes are TRBV25-1 and TRBJ1-5; maybe TRBD1 (6 bases). Germline lookup yields CDR1 MGHDK and CDR2 SYGVNS. CDR3 length: 15 residues. CDR3 region: CASSLAGAVDQPQHF. The CDR3 DNA reads TGCGCCAGCAGCTTGGCGGGGGCAGTAGATCAGCCCCAGCATTTT.

This clonotype was recorded at least ten times. The J gene is TRBJ1-2, the V gene TRBV12-3 or TRBV12-4, with D possibly being TRBD1 (6 bases). The CDR3 consists of 14 residues. V gave up 1 base and J gave up 8 bases, with 14 bases separating them. CDR3 residues: CASSLGGRGGGYTF. The CDR3 DNA sequence: TGTGCCAGCAGTTTAGGAGGCAGGGGAGGCGGCTACACCTTC.

The V gene is TRBV12-3 or TRBV12-4, the J gene TRBJ2-2, with unresolved D. The CDR3 contains 14 residues. V was cut by 0 bases and J by 7 bases, with 9 bases left in between. CDR3 DNA: TGTGCCAGCAGTTTAGCGACGGCGGTCGGGGAGCTGTTTTTT. It yields the protein CASSLATAVGELFF.

Note on this clonotype: Sequence at one end of the junction differs from germline and may be a read error. V gene TRBV5-1 combines with J gene TRBJ1-6; 7 nucleotides match TRBD1. The CDR3 runs to 16 residues. Germline V lookup: CDR1 SGHRS, CDR2 YFSETQ. The chain's CDR3 is CASSPRDSLYNSPLHF. The CDR3, as DNA: TGTGCCAGCAGTCCACGGGACAGCCTTTATAATTCACCCCTCCACTTT.

In its sample, this clonotype was seen many times. The chain employs TRBV3-1 and TRBJ1-3; D is unresolved. Germline V gene sequence: CDR1 LGHDT, CDR2 YNNKEL (reference sequence). V lost 1 base and J lost 5, with 0 bases in between. The CDR3 consists of 11 residues. The CDR3 reads CASSQGNTIYF. In nucleotides, the CDR3 is TGTGCCAGCAGCCAAGGAAACACCATATATTTT.

In its sample, this clonotype was seen a few times. This sequence joins TRBV7-2 and TRBJ1-3; 7 nucleotides match TRBD1. The germline V gene has CDR1 SGHTA and CDR2 FQGNSA. The CDR3 totals 15 residues. V dropped 4 bases and J dropped 4; count of bases not matched to a gene: 7. CDR3 region: CASSSGTDLGNTIYF. CDR3 sequence (DNA): TGTGCCAGCAGCTCCGGGACAGACTTAGGAAACACCATATATTTT.